A single sample is the source of the 22 T cell receptor beta chains below, sequenced in a study of cytomegalovirus exposure and HLA in healthy donors. PCR was performed using 60 Vbeta and 13 Jbeta primers. Profiled with immunoSEQ multiplex PCR; TCRdb holds only in-frame clones, not every one. The data show more than 80,000 clones, with roughly 75% seen just once and 2.5% held by the top ten. Sequencing input: PBMCs. Source of these receptors: a middle-aged man in good health and CMV-seronegative.

The rearrangement joins TRBV7-9 to TRBJ2-7; D is unclear. CDR1 SEHNR and CDR2 FQNEAQ come from the germline V gene (reference sequence). The CDR3 extends over 11 amino acids. Trimming left V 4 bases short and J 2 bases short, with 3 bases between. CDR3 residues: CASSSAYEQYF. The CDR3 DNA reads TGTGCCAGCAGCTCCGCCTACGAGCAGTACTTC.

The V and J genes are TRBV7-2 and TRBJ1-6; 7 bases line up with TRBD1. The CDR3 extends over 15 amino acids. Germline loops: CDR1 SGHTA, CDR2 FQGNSA. Trimming at V came to 6 bases and at J to 4 bases, leaving 6 bases not matched to a gene. The chain's CDR3 is CASSFDRAYNSPLHF. Here the CDR3 DNA reads TGTGCCAGCAGTTTCGACAGGGCTTATAATTCACCCCTCCACTTT. Full variable domain (outside the CDR3, taken from reference TRBV7-2 and TRBJ1-6): GAGVSQSPSNKVTEKGKDVELRCDPISGHTALYWYRQSLGQGLEFLIYFQGNSAPDKSGLPSDRFSAERTGGSVSTLTIQRTQQEDSAVYLCASSFDRAYNSPLHFGNGTRLTVT.

The chain is built from TRBV2 and TRBJ2-2; TRBD1 might be the D (6 bases). The V and J ends lost 5 bases and 4 bases respectively, with 14 bases between them. The CDR3 covers 15 residues. Germline V gene lookup returns CDR1 SNHLY and CDR2 FYNNEI. The DNA for the CDR3 is TGTGCCAGCAGTTTACAGGGAAGTCGCACCGGGGAGCTGTTTTTT. This gives the protein CASSLQGSRTGELFF.

The chain combines TRBV9 with TRBJ2-2, with D maybe TRBD1 (7 bases). V shed 0 bases and J shed 6 bases, with 12 bases lying between them. The CDR3 consists of 15 residues. Germline V gives CDR1 SGDLS, CDR2 YYNGEE. This chain's CDR3 is CASSVAGGFAGELFF. The CDR3 DNA reads TGTGCCAGCAGCGTAGCAGGGGGGTTTGCCGGGGAGCTGTTTTTT.

The chain joins TRBV5-1 to TRBJ1-1; TRBD1 is a possible D gene (5 bases). V was clipped by 0 bases and J by 6 bases, with 18 bases between them. Germline CDR1 SGHRS, CDR2 YFSETQ. There are 16 residues in the CDR3. CDR3 in DNA: TGCGCCAGCAGCTTGGGGCTGGCCCCTGGGGGGGCTGAAGCTTTCTTT. This encodes CASSLGLAPGGAEAFF.

The chain employs TRBV16 and TRBJ2-3; 9 bases are a match to TRBD2. Germline V gives CDR1 KGHSY, CDR2 FQNENV. J lost 4 bases, V lost 4 bases, and 12 bases had no gene match. The CDR3 loop spans 17 amino acids. The CDR3 loop is CASSRSMGLAGSDTQYF. The DNA of the CDR3 is TGTGCCAGCAGCCGTTCCATGGGGCTAGCGGGGTCAGATACGCAGTATTTT.

The rearrangement joins TRBV5-4 to TRBJ2-2; D is possibly TRBD1 (6 bases). The CDR3 spans 15 residues. Looked up from germline, CDR1 is SGHNT and CDR2 is YYREEE (reference sequence). Trimming pared 4 bases from V and 3 bases from J, leaving 13 bases between. The CDR3 loop is CASSLVGADTGELFF. The CDR3 region has the DNA TGTGCCAGCAGCCTAGTGGGGGCGGACACCGGGGAGCTGTTTTTT. Full variable domain (remainder filled in from reference TRBV5-4 and TRBJ2-2): ETGVTQSPTHLIKTRGQQVTLRCSSQSGHNTVSWYQQALGQGPQFIFQYYREEENGRGNFPPRFSGLQFPNYSSELNVNALELDDSALYLCASSLVGADTGELFFGEGSRLTVL.

V and J are TRBV2 and TRBJ2-1, with D unresolved. With 7 bases removed from V and 9 bases from J, the gap between germline ends came to 22 bases. CDR3 length: 15 residues. Germline V CDR1 and CDR2: SNHLY, FYNNEI. The CDR3 nucleotides are TGTGCCAGCATCCCCCCGAATCGGGTGGGTAGTGAGCAGTTCTTC. Amino acid sequence: CASIPPNRVGSEQFF.

The J gene is TRBJ1-1, the V gene TRBV18; D is unclear. The germline gives CDR1 KGHSH, CDR2 LQKENI. V lost 3 bases and J lost 2, with 7 bases in between. The CDR3 has 13 residues. The CDR3 DNA sequence: TGTGCCAGCTCACCCGGGTTAAACACTGAAGCTTTCTTT. Encoded protein: CASSPGLNTEAFF.

The chain is built from TRBV9 and TRBJ2-7, with 8 bases fitting TRBD1. Germline trimming cut 0 bases from V and 5 bases from J; bases unmatched to any gene: 4. This CDR3 contains 14 residues. The germline V gene encodes CDR1 SGDLS and CDR2 YYNGEE. The CDR3 region is CASSVDGQGHEQYF. DNA for the CDR3: TGTGCCAGCAGCGTAGACGGACAGGGCCACGAGCAGTACTTC.

This clone was detected a few times. The V gene is TRBV29-1, the J gene TRBJ2-2; perhaps TRBD2 as D (6 bases). The V and J ends lost 4 bases and 2 bases respectively, with 8 bases between them. In germline, CDR1 is SQVTM, CDR2 ANQGSEA. The CDR3 runs 13 residues. The CDR3 DNA follows: TGCAGCGTTGTACTAGCCAACACCGGGGAGCTGTTTTTT. Translation gives CSVVLANTGELFF.

The rearrangement links TRBV27 to TRBJ1-1; 8 bases are shared with TRBD1. This CDR3 contains 13 residues. CDR1 and CDR2 from the germline V gene are MNHEY and SMNVEV (reference sequence). Trimming cost V 3 bases and J 5 bases; bases outside gene matches: 2. The CDR3 DNA is TGTGCCAGCAGTTTTCAGGGGGCGACTGAAGCTTTCTTT. It is translated as CASSFQGATEAFF.

This chain links TRBV6-6 with TRBJ2-5; a weak D match, TRBD2 (5 bases). V dropped 2 bases and J dropped 4 bases, with 11 bases sitting between them. CDR1 and CDR2 (germline): MNHNY, SVGAGI (reference sequence). This CDR3 contains 14 residues. The CDR3 region is CASSYKRSGETQYF. Written as DNA, the CDR3 is TGTGCCAGCAGTTACAAGCGGTCAGGAGAGACCCAGTACTTC.

The chain is built from TRBV5-6 and TRBJ2-7; weak D call: TRBD1 (5 bases). Germline loops: CDR1 SGHDT, CDR2 YYEEEE. V lost 0 bases and J 4 bases, leaving 14 bases between the germline ends. This CDR3 is built from 15 residues. The CDR3 sequence is CASSLDFRTSYEQYF. The CDR3 nucleotides read TGTGCCAGCAGCTTGGATTTCCGGACATCGTACGAGCAGTACTTC.

The chain recombines TRBV9 with TRBJ2-7; 10 nucleotides agree with TRBD2. J gave up 0 bases and V 0 bases, and 3 bases lay outside the gene matches. Germline CDR1 and CDR2: SGDLS and YYNGEE. The CDR3 has 16 residues. The CDR3 region is CASSVDSGGASYEQYF. CDR3 coding DNA: TGTGCCAGCAGCGTAGACAGCGGGGGGGCCTCCTACGAGCAGTACTTC.

V is TRBV7-8 and J is TRBJ2-7, with 8 bases identical to TRBD1. The CDR3 has 16 amino acids. V was clipped by 2 bases and J by 3 bases; unmatched bases: 9. Germline assignment: CDR1 SGHVS and CDR2 FQNEAQ. CDR3 sequence: CASSLPKFTGGYEQYF. The CDR3 region has the DNA TGTGCCAGCAGCTTACCTAAATTTACAGGGGGCTACGAGCAGTACTTC.

The chain carries TRBV5-1 and TRBJ1-2, with TRBD1 matching 10 bases. This CDR3 has 15 residues. Trimming removed 0 bases from V and 8 bases from J; junction bases left unmatched: 7. Germline V CDR1 and CDR2: SGHRS, YFSETQ. DNA of the CDR3: TGCGCCAGCAGCTTGGTGGGGACAGGGGATGACGGCTACACCTTC. Translation: CASSLVGTGDDGYTF. The variable domain in full, completed from reference TRBV5-1 and TRBJ1-2, reads KAGVTQTPRYLIKTRGQQVTLSCSPISGHRSVSWYQQTPGQGLQFLFEYFSETQRNKGNFPGRFSGRQFSNSRSEMNVSTLELGDSALYLCASSLVGTGDDGYTFGSGTRLTVV.

The genes are TRBV2 and TRBJ1-1; no clear D gene. V lost 4 bases to trimming and J lost 1 base, with 7 bases between them. CDR1 and CDR2 from the germline V gene are SNHLY and FYNNEI. The CDR3 covers 13 residues. CDR3 DNA sequence: TGTGCCAGCAGTGGCGATTCGAACACTGAAGCTTTCTTT. As protein: CASSGDSNTEAFF.

Remarks on this clone: The junction differs from germline at one of its ends, possibly a read error. The rearrangement uses TRBV6-5 and TRBJ2-7; D ambiguous. The CDR3 covers 12 residues. The germline gives CDR1 MNHEY, CDR2 SVGAGI. CDR3 nucleotides: TGTGCCAGCAGTAGGAGCTCCTACGAGCAGTGCTTC. Translating it yields CASSRSSYEQCF.

This chain links TRBV6-1 with TRBJ2-1; D is perhaps TRBD2 (6 bases). Trimming shortened V by 2 bases and J by 7 bases, and 9 bases separated the two germline ends. Looked up from germline, CDR1 is MNHNS and CDR2 is SASEGT. The CDR3 contains 13 residues. This CDR3 reads CASSESGRNEQFF. Here the CDR3 DNA reads TGTGCCAGCAGTGAAAGTGGGAGGAATGAGCAGTTCTTC.

This clone was picked up a small number of times. This rearrangement joins TRBV5-4 to TRBJ2-5, with D uncertain. The germline V and J ends were trimmed by 2 bases and 5 bases, with 7 bases remaining between them. CDR3 length equals 12 residues. The germline CDR1 and CDR2 sequences are SGHNT and YYREEE (reference sequence). The CDR3 is CASSFIGETQYF. Here the CDR3 DNA reads TGTGCCAGCAGCTTTATCGGGGAGACCCAGTACTTC.

This chain joins TRBV7-2 and TRBJ1-4; 8 bases agree with TRBD1. The CDR3 has 14 amino acids. V was clipped by 6 bases and J by 5 bases; unmatched bases: 5. Germline lookup yields CDR1 SGHTA and CDR2 FQGNSA. The CDR3 protein is CASRKGQVNEKLFF. The CDR3 bases are TGTGCCAGCAGGAAGGGACAGGTCAATGAAAAACTGTTTTTT.